This entry is about one TCR beta chain. Its antigen is unknown. Base qualities are missing; no much larger clone stands one base away. Library preparation employed multiplex PCR. Data came from an Illumina HiSeq 4000. To build TCR beta libraries, CDR3 regions were amplified by Arm-PCR using iRepertoire HTBI primers. PCR products were gel purified before sequencing. Concerning the study's data processing: Gene usage analysis of CDR3 amino acid clonotypes used the approximately 62 TRBV and about 15 TRBJ segments found across samples. Filtered high-quality paired reads were merged into contigs using COPE and FqMerger. Contigs were aligned with BLAST to IMGT TRBV, TRBD and TRBJ reference genes, and CDR3 was defined per IMGT. Any clonotype with a frequency above 0.1% was counted as a highly expanded clone. Shannon entropy was used to measure repertoire diversity, and the Gini coefficient was used to measure V-J evenness. A clonotype found in more than one individual was treated as public. TCRdb itself trimmed the public reads at Q25 with fastp, ran MiXCR and retained productive beta chains. Each entry is one CDR3 protein sequence, shown with its most common DNA and genes. TCRdb's processing, not the study's, gives the V and J calls here. In this sample the table shows about 620,000 distinct CDR3 sequences, around 17% of which occur a single time. The top ten hold approximately 18% of the sample.

This sample was taken from a study of regulatory T cells in long-lasting Graves disease (dated by TCRdb to about 2021). Regarding the study in general: In the newly diagnosed Graves' disease group, patients had been taking antithyroid drugs for less than 3 months. This study used TCR sequencing and RNA sequencing of peripheral blood to compare persistent Graves' disease patients against newly diagnosed Graves' disease patients. The study was registered as a clinical trial and conducted in China. A total of 33 samples were covered by TCR sequencing, comprising around 13 persistent and about 20 newly diagnosed Graves' disease patients. Paper-wide results and their limitations: Only the TCR beta chain was sequenced and analyzed. Persistent Graves' disease patients showed lower TCR Shannon entropy and fewer highly expanded clones than newly diagnosed patients, suggesting clonal expansion. As a limitation, the authors acknowledged that the small sample size may reduce accuracy. Because the primary lesion, thyroid tissue, could not be accessed, the study looked at peripheral blood alone. Patients with persistent disease shared more public clonotypes (around 2,500) than newly diagnosed patients did (approximately 1,000).

The time point tag for this specimen amounts to: newly diagnosed GD, antithyroid drugs for less than 3 months. For both TCR sequencing and RNA sequencing, RNA was extracted from PBMCs using TRIzol. The diagnosis of Graves' disease followed American Thyroid Association guidelines. Recruitment of patients was carried out at an endocrinology department in Xi'an, China. From each patient, about 9 milliliters of peripheral blood was collected into an EDTA anticoagulant tube. Ficoll Paque Plus density gradient separation was used to isolate PBMCs, and no further T cell sorting was done. RNA quality was checked with an Agilent 2100 Bioanalyzer and agarose gel, and concentration with a NanoDrop 2000. The sample was also linked to a second study, of T cells in Graves' hyperthyroidism and ophthalmopathy. The second paper states: A patient counted as having stable Graves' hyperthyroidism if no progression to ophthalmopathy occurred over 18 months of follow-up. Hyperthyroidism patients were newly diagnosed, had a disease duration of under 2 months, and were aged 18 to 65 years. Patients with uncontrolled infections, other autoimmune diseases, pregnancy or lactation were excluded. Diagnoses relied on clinical symptoms, serum thyroxine and TRAb, thyroid ultrasound and orbital computed tomography. For the first round of RT-PCR on the TCR CDR3, the HTBI primer set was used together with the Qiagen OneStep RT-PCR kit. Blood samples also contained most of the expanded thyroid clonotypes (frequency above 0.001), which suggests that blood repertoires may reflect thyroid immune responses. In cross-validation, a model built on a 13 V-J signature told ophthalmopathy apart from stable hyperthyroidism with about 90% sensitivity and roughly 83% specificity, and in testing the same model reached 80%/75%. During validation, the model predicted progression to ophthalmopathy a median of approximately six months ahead of onset, with roughly 65% sensitivity and less than 85% specificity. A discovery cohort of around 100 patients, 43 with Graves' ophthalmopathy and over 55 with stable Graves' hyperthyroidism, was used to find distinguishing TCR V-J signatures. Prospective prediction of ophthalmopathy was tested in an independent validation cohort of approximately 18 hyperthyroidism patients and approximately 17 patients who later progressed to ophthalmopathy. For training and testing, the approximately 97 patients in the discovery cohort were randomly divided in a 7:3 ratio. In addition, the study compared T-cell repertoires in thyroid tissue and in blood from several Graves' hyperthyroidism patients. After blood sampling, hyperthyroidism patients were treated with methimazole at a starting dose of 30 mg daily, and ophthalmopathy patients were treated with high-dose intravenous methylprednisolone. The libraries were constructed in a second round of multiplex PCR and then size-selected and purified. The libraries were sequenced on an Illumina HiSeq2000 using paired-end 100 bp reads. SOAPnuke was used to process the raw data, with reads discarded if the reads contained adapters or uncalled bases, had a mean Phred below 15, or lacked an exact constant-primer or identifier match. COPE v1.2.5 was used to merge high-quality paired reads, and clonotypes were defined as unique nucleotide sequences. MiTCR v1.1 was used to align the clonotypes against IMGT TRBV, TRBD and TRBJ reference segments. Analysis was restricted to V-J combinations with a frequency above 0.0001, which covered roughly 99% of repertoires. A TCS score was defined as the ratio between F50 (clonal expansion) and ExV (chaos), using BLOSUM62-based TCRdist between CDR3 peptides within each V-J. Welch's t-statistics and random forest reduced roughly 500 V-J features to 13, which were used in a naive Bayes classifier (R e1071). No statistical method was used to set the sample size in advance, and investigators knew the group allocation. According to the paper, TCR Vbeta CDR3 sequencing was carried out on some 130 peripheral blood samples, which came from fewer than 50 ophthalmopathy, around 75 hyperthyroidism and around 17 progressor patients.

The material was peripheral blood mononuclear cells (PBMCs), obtained at new diagnosis, from a patient treated with antithyroid drugs. The TCR sequence derives from a young woman with Graves disease. Donor details come from another sample of the same person, matched by shared clones.

The bases are TGTGCCAGCAGTTTTACAGGACCGGTAGAGACCCAGTACTTC. It is translated as CASSFTGPVETQYF. The chain employs TRBV28 and TRBJ2-5; TRBD1 is possibly the D segment (5 matching bases). Deletion took 3 bases off V and 4 bases off J, with a span of 12 bases between the germline ends. CDR3 length: 14 amino acids, cysteine to phenylalanine. Only CDR3 DNA is held: 42 bases, read in frame from base 1. CDR1 and CDR2, looked up from the germline V gene, are MDHEN and SYDVKM.